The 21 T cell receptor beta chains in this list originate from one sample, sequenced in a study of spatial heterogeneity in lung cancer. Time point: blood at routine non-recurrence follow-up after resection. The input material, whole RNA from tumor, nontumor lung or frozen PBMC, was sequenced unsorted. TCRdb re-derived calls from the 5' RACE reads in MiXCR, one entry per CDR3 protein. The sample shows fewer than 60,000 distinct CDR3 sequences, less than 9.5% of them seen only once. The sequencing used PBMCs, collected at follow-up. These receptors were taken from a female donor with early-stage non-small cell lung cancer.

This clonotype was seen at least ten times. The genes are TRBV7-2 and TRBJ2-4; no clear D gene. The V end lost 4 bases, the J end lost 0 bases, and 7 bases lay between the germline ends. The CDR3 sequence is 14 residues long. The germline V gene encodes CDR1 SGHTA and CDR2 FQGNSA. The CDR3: CASSSLVAKNIQYF. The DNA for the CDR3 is TGTGCCAGCAGCTCGTTAGTAGCCAAAAACATTCAGTACTTC. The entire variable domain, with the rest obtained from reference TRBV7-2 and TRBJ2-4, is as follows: GAGVSQSPSNKVTEKGKDVELRCDPISGHTALYWYRQSLGQGLEFLIYFQGNSAPDKSGLPSDRFSAERTGGSVSTLTIQRTQQEDSAVYLCASSSLVAKNIQYFGAGTRLSVL.

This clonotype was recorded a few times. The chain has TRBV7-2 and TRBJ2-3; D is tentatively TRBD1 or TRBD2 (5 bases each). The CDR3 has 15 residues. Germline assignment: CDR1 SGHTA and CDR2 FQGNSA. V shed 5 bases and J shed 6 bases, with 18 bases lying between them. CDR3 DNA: TGTGCCAGCAGCCCTACCGGGGCCACCCCGGATACGCAGTATTTT. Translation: CASSPTGATPDTQYF.

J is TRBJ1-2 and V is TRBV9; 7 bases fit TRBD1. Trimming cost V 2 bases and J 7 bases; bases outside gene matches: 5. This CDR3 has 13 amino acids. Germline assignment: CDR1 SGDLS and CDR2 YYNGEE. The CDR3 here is CASSVKGAGGYTF. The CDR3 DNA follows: TGTGCCAGCAGCGTCAAGGGGGCAGGTGGCTACACCTTC.

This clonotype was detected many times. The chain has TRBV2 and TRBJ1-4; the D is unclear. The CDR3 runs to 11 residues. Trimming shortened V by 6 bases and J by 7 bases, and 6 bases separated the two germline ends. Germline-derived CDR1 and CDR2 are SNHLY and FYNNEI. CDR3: CASSLSEKLFF. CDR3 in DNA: TGTGCCAGCAGCCTCTCTGAAAAACTGTTTTTT.

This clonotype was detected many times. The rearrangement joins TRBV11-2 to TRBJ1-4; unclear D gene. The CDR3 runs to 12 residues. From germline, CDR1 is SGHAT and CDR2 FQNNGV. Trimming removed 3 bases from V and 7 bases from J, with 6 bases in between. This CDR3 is CASSLGSEKLFF. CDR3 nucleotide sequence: TGTGCCAGCAGCTTGGGCAGTGAAAAACTGTTTTTT.

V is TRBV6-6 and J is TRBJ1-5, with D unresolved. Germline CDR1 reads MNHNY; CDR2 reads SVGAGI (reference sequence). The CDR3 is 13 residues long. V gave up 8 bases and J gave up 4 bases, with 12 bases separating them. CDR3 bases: TGTGCCAGCTCCGGGATGCTAAATCAGCCCCAGCATTTT. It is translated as CASSGMLNQPQHF.

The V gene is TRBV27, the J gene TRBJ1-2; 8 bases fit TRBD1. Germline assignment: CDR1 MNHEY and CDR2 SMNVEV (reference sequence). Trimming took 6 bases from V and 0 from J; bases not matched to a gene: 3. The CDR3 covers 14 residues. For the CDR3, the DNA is TGTGCCAGCAGGGACAGGGTCGCTAACTATGGCTACACCTTC. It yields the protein CASRDRVANYGYTF.

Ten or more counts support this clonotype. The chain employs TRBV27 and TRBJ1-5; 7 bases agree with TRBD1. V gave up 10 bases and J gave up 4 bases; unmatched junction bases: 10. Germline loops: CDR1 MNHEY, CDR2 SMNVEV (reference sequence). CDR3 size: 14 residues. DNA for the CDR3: TGTGCCACCAGACCGACAGGGAATAATCAGCCCCAGCATTTT. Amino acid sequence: CATRPTGNNQPQHF.

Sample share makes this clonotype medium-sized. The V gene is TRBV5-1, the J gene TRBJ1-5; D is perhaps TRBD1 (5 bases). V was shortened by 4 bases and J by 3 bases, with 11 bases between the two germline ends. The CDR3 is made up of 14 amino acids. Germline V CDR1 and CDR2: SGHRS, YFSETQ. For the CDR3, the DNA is TGCGCCAGCAGCCCGGGGGGGTTCAATCAGCCCCAGCATTTT. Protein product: CASSPGGFNQPQHF.

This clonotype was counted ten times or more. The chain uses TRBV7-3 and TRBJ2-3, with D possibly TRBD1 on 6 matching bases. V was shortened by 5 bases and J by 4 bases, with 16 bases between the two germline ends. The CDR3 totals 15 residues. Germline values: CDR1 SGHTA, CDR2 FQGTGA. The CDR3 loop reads CASSADSPPADTQYF. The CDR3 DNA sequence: TGTGCCAGCAGCGCGGACAGTCCCCCCGCAGATACGCAGTATTTT.

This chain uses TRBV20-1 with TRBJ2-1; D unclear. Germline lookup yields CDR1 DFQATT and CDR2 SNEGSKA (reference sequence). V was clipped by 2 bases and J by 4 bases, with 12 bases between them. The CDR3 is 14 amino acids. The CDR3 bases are TGCAGTGCTAGACGTATGGAGCAATACAATGAGCAGTTCTTC. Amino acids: CSARRMEQYNEQFF.

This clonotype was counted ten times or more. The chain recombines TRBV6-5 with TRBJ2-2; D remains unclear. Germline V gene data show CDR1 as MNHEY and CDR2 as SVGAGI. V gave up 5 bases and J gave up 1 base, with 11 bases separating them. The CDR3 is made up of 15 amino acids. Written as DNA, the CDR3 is TGTGCCAGCAGTCGGTCCTACCGGAACACCGGGGAGCTGTTTTTT. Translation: CASSRSYRNTGELFF.

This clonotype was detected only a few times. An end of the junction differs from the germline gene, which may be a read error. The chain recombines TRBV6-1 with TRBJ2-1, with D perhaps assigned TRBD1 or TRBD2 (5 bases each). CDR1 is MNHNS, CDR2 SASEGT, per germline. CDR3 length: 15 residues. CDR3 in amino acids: CASLRGVPSSNEQFF. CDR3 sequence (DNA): TGTGCCAGCCTACGAGGGGTACCATCCTCCAATGAGCAGTTCTTC.

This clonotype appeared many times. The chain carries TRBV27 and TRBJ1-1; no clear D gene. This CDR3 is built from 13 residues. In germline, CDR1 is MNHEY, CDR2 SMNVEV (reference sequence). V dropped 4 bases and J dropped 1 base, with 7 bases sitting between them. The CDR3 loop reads CASSWSGNTEAFF. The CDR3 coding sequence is TGTGCCAGCAGTTGGTCGGGGAACACTGAAGCTTTCTTT.

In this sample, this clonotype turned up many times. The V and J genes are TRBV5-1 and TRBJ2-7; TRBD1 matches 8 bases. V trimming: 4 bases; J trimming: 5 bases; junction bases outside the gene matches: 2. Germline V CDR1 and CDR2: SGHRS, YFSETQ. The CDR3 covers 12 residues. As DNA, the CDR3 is TGCGCCAGCAGCCCGGACAGGGACGAGCAGTACTTC. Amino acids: CASSPDRDEQYF.

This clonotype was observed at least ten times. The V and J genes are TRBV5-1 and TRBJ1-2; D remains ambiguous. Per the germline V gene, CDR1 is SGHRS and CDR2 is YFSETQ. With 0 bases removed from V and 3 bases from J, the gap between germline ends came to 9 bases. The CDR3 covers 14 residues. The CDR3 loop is CASSLVADDYGYTF. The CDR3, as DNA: TGCGCCAGCAGCTTGGTAGCAGACGACTATGGCTACACCTTC.

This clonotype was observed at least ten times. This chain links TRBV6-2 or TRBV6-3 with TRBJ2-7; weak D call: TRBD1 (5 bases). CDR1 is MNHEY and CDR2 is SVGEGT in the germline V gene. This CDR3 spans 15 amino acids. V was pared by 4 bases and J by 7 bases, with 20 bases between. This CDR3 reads CASSSPSPDSREQYF. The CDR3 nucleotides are TGTGCCAGCAGTTCCCCCTCACCAGACAGCAGAGAGCAGTACTTC.

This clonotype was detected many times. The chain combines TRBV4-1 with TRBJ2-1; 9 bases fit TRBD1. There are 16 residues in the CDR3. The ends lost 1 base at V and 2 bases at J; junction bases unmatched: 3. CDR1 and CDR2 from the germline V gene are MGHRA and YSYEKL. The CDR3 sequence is CASSQGQGGPYNEQFF. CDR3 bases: TGCGCCAGCAGCCAAGGACAGGGGGGGCCCTACAATGAGCAGTTCTTC.

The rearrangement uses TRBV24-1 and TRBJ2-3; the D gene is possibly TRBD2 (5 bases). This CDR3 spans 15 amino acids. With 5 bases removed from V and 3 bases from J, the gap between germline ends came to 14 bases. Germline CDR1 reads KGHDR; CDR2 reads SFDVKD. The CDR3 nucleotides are TGTGCCACCAGTGGTTCCGGGGAGAGGACAGATACGCAGTATTTT. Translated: CATSGSGERTDTQYF.

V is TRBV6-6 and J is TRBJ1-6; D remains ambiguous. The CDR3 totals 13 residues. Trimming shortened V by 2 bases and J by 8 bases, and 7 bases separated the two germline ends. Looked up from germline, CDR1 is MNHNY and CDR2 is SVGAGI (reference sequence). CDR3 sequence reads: CASSYVKDSPLHF. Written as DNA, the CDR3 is TGTGCCAGCAGTTACGTGAAGGATTCACCCCTCCACTTT.

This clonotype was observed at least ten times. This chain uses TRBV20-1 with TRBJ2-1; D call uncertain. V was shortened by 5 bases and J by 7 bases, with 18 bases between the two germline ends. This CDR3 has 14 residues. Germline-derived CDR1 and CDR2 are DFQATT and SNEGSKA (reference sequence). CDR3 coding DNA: TGCAGTGCTCCCTTAAGTTCGGGTTTGAATGAGCAGTTCTTC. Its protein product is CSAPLSSGLNEQFF.